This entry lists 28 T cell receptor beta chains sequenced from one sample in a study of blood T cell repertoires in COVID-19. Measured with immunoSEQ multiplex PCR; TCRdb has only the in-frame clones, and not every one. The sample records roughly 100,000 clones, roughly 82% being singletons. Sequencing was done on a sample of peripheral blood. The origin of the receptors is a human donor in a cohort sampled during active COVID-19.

The DNA for the CDR3 is TGTGCCAGCAGCCAAGTTTTTGGCGGGGGGGCCTTAGATACGCAGTATTTT. Amino acid sequence: CASSQVFGGGALDTQYF. V and J are TRBV3-1 (or the pseudogene TRBV3-2) and TRBJ2-3; 9 positions agree with TRBD2. Looked up from germline, CDR1 is LGHDT and CDR2 is YNNKEL (reference sequence). Trimming took 1 base from V and 5 from J; bases not matched to a gene: 10. There are 17 residues in the CDR3.

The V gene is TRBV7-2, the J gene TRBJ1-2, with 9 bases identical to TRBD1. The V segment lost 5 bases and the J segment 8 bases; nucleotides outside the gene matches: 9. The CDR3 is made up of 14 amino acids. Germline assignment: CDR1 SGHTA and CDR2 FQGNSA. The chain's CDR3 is CASSPQGAMSGYTF. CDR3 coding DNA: TGTGCCAGCAGCCCACAGGGGGCGATGAGCGGCTACACCTTC.

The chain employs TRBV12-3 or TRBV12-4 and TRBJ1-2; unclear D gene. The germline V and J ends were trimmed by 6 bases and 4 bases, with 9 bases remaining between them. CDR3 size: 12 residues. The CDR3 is CASRLFGYGYTF. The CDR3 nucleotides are TGTGCCAGCAGACTCTTTGGCTATGGCTACACCTTC.

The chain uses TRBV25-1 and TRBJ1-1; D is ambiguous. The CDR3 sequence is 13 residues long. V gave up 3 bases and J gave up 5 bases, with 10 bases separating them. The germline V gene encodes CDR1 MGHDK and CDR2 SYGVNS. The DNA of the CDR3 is TGTGCCAGCAGTGAGGGCTCTGAGACTGAAGCTTTCTTT. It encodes CASSEGSETEAFF.

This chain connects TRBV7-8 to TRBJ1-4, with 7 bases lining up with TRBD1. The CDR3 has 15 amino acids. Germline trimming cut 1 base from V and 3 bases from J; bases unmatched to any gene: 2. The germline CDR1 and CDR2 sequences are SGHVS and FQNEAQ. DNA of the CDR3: TGTGCCAGCAGCTTAGGGACAGGAGCTAATGAAAAACTGTTTTTT. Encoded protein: CASSLGTGANEKLFF.

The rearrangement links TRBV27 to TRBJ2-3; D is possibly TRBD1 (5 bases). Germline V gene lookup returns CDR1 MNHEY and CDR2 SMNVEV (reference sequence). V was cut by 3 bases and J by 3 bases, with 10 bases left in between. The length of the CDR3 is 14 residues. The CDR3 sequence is CASSFIQVTDTQYF. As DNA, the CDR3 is TGTGCCAGCAGTTTCATACAGGTAACAGATACGCAGTATTTT.

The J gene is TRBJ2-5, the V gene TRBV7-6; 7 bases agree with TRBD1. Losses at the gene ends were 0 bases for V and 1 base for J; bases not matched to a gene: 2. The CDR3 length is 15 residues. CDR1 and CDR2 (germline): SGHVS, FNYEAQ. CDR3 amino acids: CASSLAYRGQETQYF. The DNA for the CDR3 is TGTGCCAGCAGCTTAGCCTACAGGGGCCAAGAGACCCAGTACTTC.

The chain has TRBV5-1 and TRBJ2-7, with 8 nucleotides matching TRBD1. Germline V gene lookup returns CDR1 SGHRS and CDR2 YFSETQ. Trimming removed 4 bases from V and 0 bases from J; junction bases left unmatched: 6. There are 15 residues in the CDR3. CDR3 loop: CASSEGTGVSYEQYF. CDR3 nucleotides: TGCGCCAGCAGCGAGGGGACAGGCGTCTCCTACGAGCAGTACTTC.

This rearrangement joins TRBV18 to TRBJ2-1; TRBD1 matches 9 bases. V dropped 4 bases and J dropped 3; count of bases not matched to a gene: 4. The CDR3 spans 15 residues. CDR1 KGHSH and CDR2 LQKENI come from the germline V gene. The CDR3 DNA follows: TGTGCCAGCTCACTCAGGACAGGGGACTACAATGAGCAGTTCTTC. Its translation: CASSLRTGDYNEQFF.

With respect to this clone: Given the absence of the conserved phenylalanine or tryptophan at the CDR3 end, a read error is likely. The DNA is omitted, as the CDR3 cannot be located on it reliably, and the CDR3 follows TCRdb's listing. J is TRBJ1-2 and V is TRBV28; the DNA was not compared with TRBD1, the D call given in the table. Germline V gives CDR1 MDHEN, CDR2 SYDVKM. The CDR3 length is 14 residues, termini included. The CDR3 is CASRRSVPGQGFLI.

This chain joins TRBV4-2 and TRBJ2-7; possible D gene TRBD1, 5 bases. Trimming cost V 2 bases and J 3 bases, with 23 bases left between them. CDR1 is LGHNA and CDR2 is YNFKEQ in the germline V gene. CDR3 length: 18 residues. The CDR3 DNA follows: TGTGCCAGCAGCCAAATCTTAGTTGTGGGCCAGGGAAACTACGAGCAGTACTTC. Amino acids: CASSQILVVGQGNYEQYF.

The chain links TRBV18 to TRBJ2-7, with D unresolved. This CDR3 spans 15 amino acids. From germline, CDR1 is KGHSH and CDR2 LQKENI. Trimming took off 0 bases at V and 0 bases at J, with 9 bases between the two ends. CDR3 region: CASSPPLSSSYEQYF. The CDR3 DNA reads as TGTGCCAGCTCACCACCCTTGTCCAGCTCCTACGAGCAGTACTTC. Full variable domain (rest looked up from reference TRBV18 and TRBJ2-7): NAGVMQNPRHLVRRRGQEARLRCSPMKGHSHVYWYRQLPEEGLKFMVYLQKENIIDESGMPKERFSAEFPKEGPSILRIQQVVRGDSAAYFCASSPPLSSSYEQYFGPGTRLTVT.

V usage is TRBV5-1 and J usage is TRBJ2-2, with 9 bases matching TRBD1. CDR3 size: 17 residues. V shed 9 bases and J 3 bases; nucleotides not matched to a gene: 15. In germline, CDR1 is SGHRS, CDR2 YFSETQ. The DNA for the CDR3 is TGCGCCACTTCCACAGGCCGGACAGGGGCGTACACCGGGGAGCTGTTTTTT. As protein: CATSTGRTGAYTGELFF.

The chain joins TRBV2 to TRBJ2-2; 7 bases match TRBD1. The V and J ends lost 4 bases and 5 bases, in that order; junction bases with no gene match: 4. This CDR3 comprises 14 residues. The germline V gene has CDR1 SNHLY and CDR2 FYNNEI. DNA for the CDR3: TGTGCCAGCAGTGGGGACAGTTGGACCGGGGAGCTGTTTTTT. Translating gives CASSGDSWTGELFF.

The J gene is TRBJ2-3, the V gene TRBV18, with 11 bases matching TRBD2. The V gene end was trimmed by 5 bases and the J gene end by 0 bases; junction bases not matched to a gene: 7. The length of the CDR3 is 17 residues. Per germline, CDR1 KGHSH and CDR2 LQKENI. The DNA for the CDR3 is TGTGCCAGCTCAACCGGACTAGCGGGTTCTAGCACAGATACGCAGTATTTT. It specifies CASSTGLAGSSTDTQYF. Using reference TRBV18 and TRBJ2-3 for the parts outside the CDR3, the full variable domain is NAGVMQNPRHLVRRRGQEARLRCSPMKGHSHVYWYRQLPEEGLKFMVYLQKENIIDESGMPKERFSAEFPKEGPSILRIQQVVRGDSAAYFCASSTGLAGSSTDTQYFGPGTRLTVL.

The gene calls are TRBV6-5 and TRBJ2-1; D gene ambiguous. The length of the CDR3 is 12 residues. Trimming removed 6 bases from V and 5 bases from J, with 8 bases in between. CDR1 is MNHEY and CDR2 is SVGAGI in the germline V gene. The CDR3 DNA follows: TGTGCCAGCAGAGACACCAACAATGAGCAGTTCTTC. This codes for CASRDTNNEQFF.

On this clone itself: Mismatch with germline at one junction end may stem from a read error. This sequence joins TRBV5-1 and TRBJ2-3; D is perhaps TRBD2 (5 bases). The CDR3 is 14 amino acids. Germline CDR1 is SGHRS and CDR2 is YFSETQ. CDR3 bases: TGCGCCAGCAGCTTGGAGGCTAGCAGAGATACGCAGTATTTT. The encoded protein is CASSLEASRDTQYF.

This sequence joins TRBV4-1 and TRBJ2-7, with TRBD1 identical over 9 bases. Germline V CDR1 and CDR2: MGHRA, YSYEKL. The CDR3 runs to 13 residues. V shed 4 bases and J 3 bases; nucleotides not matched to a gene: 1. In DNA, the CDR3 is TGCGCCAGCAGCCTGGACAGGGGCTACGAGCAGTACTTC. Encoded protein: CASSLDRGYEQYF.

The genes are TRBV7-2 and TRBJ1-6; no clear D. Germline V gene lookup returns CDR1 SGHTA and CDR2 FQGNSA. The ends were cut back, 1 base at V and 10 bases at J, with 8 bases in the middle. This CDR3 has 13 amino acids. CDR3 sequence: CASSLESSSPLHF. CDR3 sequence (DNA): TGTGCCAGCAGCTTAGAAAGTAGCTCACCCCTCCACTTT.

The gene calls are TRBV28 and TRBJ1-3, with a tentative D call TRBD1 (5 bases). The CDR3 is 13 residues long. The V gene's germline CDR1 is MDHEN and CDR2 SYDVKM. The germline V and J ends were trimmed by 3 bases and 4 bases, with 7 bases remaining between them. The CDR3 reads CASSLEGGNTIYF. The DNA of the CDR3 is TGTGCCAGCAGTTTGGAGGGGGGAAACACCATATATTTT.

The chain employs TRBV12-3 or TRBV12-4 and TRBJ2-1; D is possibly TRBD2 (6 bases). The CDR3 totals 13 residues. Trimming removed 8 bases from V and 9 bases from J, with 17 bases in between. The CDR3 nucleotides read TGTGCCAGCTCATCCGTGGAGGGCAGTGAGCAGTTCTTC. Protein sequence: CASSSVEGSEQFF.

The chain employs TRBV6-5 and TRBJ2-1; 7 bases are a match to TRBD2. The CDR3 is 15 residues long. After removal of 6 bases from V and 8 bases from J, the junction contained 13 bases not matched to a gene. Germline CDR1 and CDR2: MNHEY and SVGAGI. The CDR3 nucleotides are TGTGCCAGCAGCCGCCCTGGCGGGGGATATTATGAGCAGTTCTTC. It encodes CASSRPGGGYYEQFF.

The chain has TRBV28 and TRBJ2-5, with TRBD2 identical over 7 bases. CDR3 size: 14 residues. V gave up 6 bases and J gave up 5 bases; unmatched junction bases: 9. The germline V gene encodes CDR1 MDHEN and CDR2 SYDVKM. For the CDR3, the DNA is TGTGCCAGCAGCTCGGGGGGTGTCCGGGAGACCCAGTACTTC. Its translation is CASSSGGVRETQYF. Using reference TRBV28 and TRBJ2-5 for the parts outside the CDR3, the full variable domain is DVKVTQSSRYLVKRTGEKVFLECVQDMDHENMFWYRQDPGLGLRLIYFSYDVKMKEKGDIPEGYSVSREKKERFSLILESASTNQTSMYLCASSSGGVRETQYFGPGTRLLVL.

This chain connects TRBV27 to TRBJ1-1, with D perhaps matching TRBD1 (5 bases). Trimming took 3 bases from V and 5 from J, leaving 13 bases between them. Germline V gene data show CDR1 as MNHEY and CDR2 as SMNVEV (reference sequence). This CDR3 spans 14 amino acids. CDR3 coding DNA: TGTGCCAGCAGTTTTGGGACTCTGGGAACTGAAGCTTTCTTT. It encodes CASSFGTLGTEAFF.

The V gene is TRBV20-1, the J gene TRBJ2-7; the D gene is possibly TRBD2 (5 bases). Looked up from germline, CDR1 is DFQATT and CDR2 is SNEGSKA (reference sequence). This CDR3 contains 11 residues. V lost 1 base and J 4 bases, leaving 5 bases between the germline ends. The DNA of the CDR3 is TGCAGTGCTAGAGGAGGGTACGAGCAGTACTTC. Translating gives CSARGGYEQYF.

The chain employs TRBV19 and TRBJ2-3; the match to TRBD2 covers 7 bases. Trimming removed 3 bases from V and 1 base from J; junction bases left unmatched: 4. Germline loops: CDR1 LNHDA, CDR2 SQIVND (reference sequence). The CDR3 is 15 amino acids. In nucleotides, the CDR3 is TGTGCCAGTAGTATGGGGGGGGTCGGCACAGATACGCAGTATTTT. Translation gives CASSMGGVGTDTQYF.

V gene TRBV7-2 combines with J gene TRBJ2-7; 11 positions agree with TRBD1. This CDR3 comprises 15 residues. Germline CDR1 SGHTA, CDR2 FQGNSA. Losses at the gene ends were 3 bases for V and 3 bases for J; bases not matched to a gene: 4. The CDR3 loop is CASSLGQGGNYEQYF. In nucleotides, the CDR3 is TGTGCCAGCAGCTTGGGACAGGGGGGAAACTACGAGCAGTACTTC.

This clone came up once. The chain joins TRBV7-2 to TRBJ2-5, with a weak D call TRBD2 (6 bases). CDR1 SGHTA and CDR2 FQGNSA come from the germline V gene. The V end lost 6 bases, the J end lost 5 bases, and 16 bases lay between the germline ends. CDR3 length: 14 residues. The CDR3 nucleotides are TGTGCCAGCAGAGAAATGGGAGGTTTCGAGACCCAGTACTTC. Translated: CASREMGGFETQYF. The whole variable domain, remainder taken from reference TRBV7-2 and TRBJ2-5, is GAGVSQSPSNKVTEKGKDVELRCDPISGHTALYWYRQSLGQGLEFLIYFQGNSAPDKSGLPSDRFSAERTGGSVSTLTIQRTQQEDSAVYLCASREMGGFETQYFGPGTRLLVL.